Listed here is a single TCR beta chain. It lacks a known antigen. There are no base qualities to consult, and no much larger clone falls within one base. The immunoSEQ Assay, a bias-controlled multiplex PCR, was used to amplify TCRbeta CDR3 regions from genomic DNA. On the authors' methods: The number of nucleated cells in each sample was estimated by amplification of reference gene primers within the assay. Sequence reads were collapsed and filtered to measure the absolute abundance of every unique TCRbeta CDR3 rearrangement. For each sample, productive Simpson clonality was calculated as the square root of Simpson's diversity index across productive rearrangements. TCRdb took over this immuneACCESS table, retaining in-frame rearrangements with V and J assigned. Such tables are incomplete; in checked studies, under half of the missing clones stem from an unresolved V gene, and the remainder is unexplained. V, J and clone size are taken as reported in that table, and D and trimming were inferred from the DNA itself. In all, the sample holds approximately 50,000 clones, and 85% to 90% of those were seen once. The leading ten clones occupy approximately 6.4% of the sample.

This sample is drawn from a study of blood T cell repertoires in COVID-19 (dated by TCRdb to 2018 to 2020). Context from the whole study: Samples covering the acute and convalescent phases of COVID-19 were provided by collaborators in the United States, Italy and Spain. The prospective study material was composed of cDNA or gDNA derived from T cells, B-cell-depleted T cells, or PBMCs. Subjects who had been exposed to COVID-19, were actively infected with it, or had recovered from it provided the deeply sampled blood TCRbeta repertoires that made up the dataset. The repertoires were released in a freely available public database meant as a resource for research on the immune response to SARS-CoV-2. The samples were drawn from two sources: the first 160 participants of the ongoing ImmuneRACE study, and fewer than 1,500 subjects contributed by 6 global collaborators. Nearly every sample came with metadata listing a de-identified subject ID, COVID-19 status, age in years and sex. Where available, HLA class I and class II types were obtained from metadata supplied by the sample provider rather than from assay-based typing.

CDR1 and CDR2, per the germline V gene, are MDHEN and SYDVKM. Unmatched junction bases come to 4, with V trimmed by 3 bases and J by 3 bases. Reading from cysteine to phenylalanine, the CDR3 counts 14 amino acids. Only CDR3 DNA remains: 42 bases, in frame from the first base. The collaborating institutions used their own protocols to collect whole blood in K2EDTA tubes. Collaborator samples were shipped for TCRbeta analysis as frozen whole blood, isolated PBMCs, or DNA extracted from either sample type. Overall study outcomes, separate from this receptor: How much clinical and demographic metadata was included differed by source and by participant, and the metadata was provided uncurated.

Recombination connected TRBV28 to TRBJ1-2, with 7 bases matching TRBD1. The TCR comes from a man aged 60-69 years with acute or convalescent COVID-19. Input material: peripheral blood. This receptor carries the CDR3 CASSFLQGYYGYTF. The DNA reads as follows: TGTGCCAGCAGTTTTTTACAGGGGTACTATGGCTACACCTTC.